A selection of T cell receptor beta chains follows, all from one sample in a study of T cell responses to AZD1222 COVID-19 vaccine. Sequencing used immunoSEQ multiplex PCR; TCRdb keeps in-frame clones, though not all of them. The profile shows over 110,000 clones, 85% to 90% of them singletons. Sample: peripheral blood, taken 28 days after the second AZD1222 dose. The source of these receptors is an adult who received the AZD1222 COVID-19 vaccine. Each CDR3 is given with its conserved first and last residue. Each record gives: V gene, D gene, CDR3 length, clone size, J gene, CDR3 DNA, CDR3 protein. A D gene is named only where the DNA matches it firmly. Where a row states a size, it is once, few, many or the class of an expanded clone; other rows omit it.

TRBV5-1	.	15	.	TRBJ1-2	TGCGCCAGCAGCTTGGGCAGCATGGGTGTATATGGCTACACCTTC	CASSLGSMGVYGYTF
TRBV20-1	.	11	.	TRBJ2-2	TGCAGTGCTAGGTCTTGGCAGGGCCTGTTTTTT	CSARSWQGLFF
TRBV3-1/TRBV3-2	.	13	once	TRBJ1-2	TGTGCCAGCAGCCAAGGGACATCAAATGGCTACACCTTC	CASSQGTSNGYTF
TRBV7-2	.	14	once	TRBJ1-1	TGTGCCAGCAGCTTATACCAGAAGAACACTGAAGCTTTCTTT	CASSLYQKNTEAFF
TRBV15	.	14	.	TRBJ2-7	TGTGCCACCAGCAGAGAAGGGGGGTTCTACGAGCAGTACTTC	CATSREGGFYEQYF
TRBV24-1	.	14	.	TRBJ2-3	TGTGCCACCAGTCCGGGACAAAGCACAGATACGCAGTATTTT	CATSPGQSTDTQYF
TRBV6-5	.	15	.	TRBJ1-1	TGTGCCAGCAGTCCCGTATGGGGGGGAGGCACTGAAGCTTTCTTT	CASSPVWGGGTEAFF
TRBV6-5	.	12	once	TRBJ1-1	TGTGCCAGCAGGGACGGACGGGGGCCTCTGTTCTTT	CASRDGRGPLFF
TRBV19	.	14	.	TRBJ1-1	TGTGCCAGCTTTCTAACAGGGACGGGCACTGAAGCTTTCTTT	CASFLTGTGTEAFF
TRBV6-2/TRBV6-3	.	14	.	TRBJ1-3	TGTGCCAGCAGTTATGGGACCCTTGGAAACACCATATATTTT	CASSYGTLGNTIYF
TRBV10-3	TRBD2	15	.	TRBJ2-1	TGTGCCATCAGTGCCCGGACTAGCGGGAGCCATGAGCAGTTCTTC	CAISARTSGSHEQFF
TRBV7-8	.	14	.	TRBJ1-2	TGTGCCAGCAGCTTAGGGGGGGGCCACTATGGCTACACCTTC	CASSLGGGHYGYTF
TRBV6-5	.	15	once	TRBJ2-7	TGTGCCAGCAGTTACTCGGTTCGCTTGGGCAACGAGCAGTACTTC	CASSYSVRLGNEQYF
TRBV12-3/TRBV12-4	.	13	.	TRBJ1-2	TGTGCCAGCAGTTTCAATCACAGGGATGGCTACACCTTC	CASSFNHRDGYTF
TRBV19	.	13	.	TRBJ2-5	TGTGCCAGTAGTCGCGGGGCCAGGGAGACCCAGTACTTC	CASSRGARETQYF
TRBV2	.	11	.	TRBJ1-2	TGTGCCAGCAGTGCCGGCTATGGCTACACCTTC	CASSAGYGYTF
TRBV6-2/TRBV6-3	.	11	.	TRBJ2-3	TGTGCCAGCAGTTACTCCGATACGCAGTATTTT	CASSYSDTQYF
TRBV9	.	13	.	TRBJ2-4	TGTGCCAGCAGCGTAGGACCCCGGGACATTCAGTACTTC	CASSVGPRDIQYF
TRBV7-2	TRBD1	16	.	TRBJ1-6	TGTGCCAGCAGCCGCCAGGGGGCCTCCTATAATTCACCCCTCCACTTT	CASSRQGASYNSPLHF
TRBV7-2	.	12	once	TRBJ2-7	TGTGCCAGCAGTCCTGGGGCCTACGAGCAGTACTTC	CASSPGAYEQYF
TRBV9	.	15	.	TRBJ1-1	TGTGCCAGCAGCTCCGGGGGGGGATCGGGCACTGAAGCTTTCTTT	CASSSGGGSGTEAFF
TRBV7-9	.	13	.	TRBJ2-1	TGTGCCAGCAGCCTAGTAACAGGCAATGAGCAGTTCTTC	CASSLVTGNEQFF
TRBV19	.	14	once	TRBJ1-3	TGTGCCAGTATCCCGGGTCCCGGGGGAAACACCATATATTTT	CASIPGPGGNTIYF
TRBV7-8	TRBD1	17	.	TRBJ2-7	TGTGCCAGCAGTCGAGAGACAGGGACCGGGGCTCCTAGGGAGCAGTACTTC	CASSRETGTGAPREQYF
TRBV7-9	.	17	.	TRBJ2-7	TGTGCCAGCAGCTCGATGCGGGGCGAAGCTCTAGCCTACGAGCAGTACTTC	CASSSMRGEALAYEQYF
TRBV4-3	.	17	.	TRBJ1-5	TGCGCCAGCAGCCAAGAAGTGGCAAACTCGGGGAATCAGCCCCAGCATTTT	CASSQEVANSGNQPQHF
TRBV9	TRBD1	14	few	TRBJ1-1	TGTGCCAGCAGCGGAGGGGACAGCTCCTCTGAAGCTTTCTTT	CASSGGDSSSEAFF
TRBV30	TRBD2	13	.	TRBJ2-7	TGTGCCTGGAGTCCGACTAGCGCGAACGAGCAGTACTTC	CAWSPTSANEQYF
TRBV18	TRBD1	13	.	TRBJ2-1	TGTGCCAGCTCTATTGGACAGGGCAATGAGCAGTTCTTC	CASSIGQGNEQFF
TRBV5-1	TRBD1	13	.	TRBJ1-1	TGCGCCAGCAGCTGGGACAGGGGCACTGAAGCTTTCTTT	CASSWDRGTEAFF
TRBV5-1	TRBD1	15	.	TRBJ2-6	TGCGCCAGCAGCTACCAGGGGGCTGGGGCCAACGTCCTGACTTTC	CASSYQGAGANVLTF